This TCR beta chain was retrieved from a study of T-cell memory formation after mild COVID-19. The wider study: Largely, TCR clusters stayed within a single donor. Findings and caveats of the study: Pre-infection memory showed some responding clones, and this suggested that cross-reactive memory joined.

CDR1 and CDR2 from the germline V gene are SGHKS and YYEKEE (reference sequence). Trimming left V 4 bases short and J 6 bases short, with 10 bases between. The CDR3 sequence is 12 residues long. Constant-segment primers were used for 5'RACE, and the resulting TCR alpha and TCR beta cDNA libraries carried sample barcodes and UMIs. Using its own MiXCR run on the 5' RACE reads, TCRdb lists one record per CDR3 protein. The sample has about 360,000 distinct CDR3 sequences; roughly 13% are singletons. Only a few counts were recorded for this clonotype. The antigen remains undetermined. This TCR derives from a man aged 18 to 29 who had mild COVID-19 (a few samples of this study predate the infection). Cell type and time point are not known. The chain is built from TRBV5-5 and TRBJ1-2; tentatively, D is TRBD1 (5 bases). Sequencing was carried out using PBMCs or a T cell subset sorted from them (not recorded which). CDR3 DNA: TGTGCCAGCAGCCGGGACGGAGATGGCTACACCTTC. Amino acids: CASSRDGDGYTF.